One sample yielded the 8 T cell receptor beta chains listed below, sequenced in a study of CD8 T cells in ankylosing spondylitis. One entry per CDR3 protein, called by TCRdb with MiXCR from the 5' RACE reads. The sample includes under 250,000 distinct CDR3 sequences, around a quarter seen only once; the top ten take roughly 6.7%. Sample: blood, either unsorted or a sorted T cell fraction (not recorded which). The receptors originated from a male donor with ankylosing spondylitis or in good health (not recorded which).

A few counts support this clonotype. This rearrangement joins TRBV7-2 to TRBJ2-1; no firm D call. Trimming left V 5 bases short and J 5 bases short, with 19 bases between. Germline V gives CDR1 SGHTA, CDR2 FQGNSA. The CDR3 extends over 16 amino acids. CDR3 amino acids: CASSSRPRTENNEQFF. The DNA for the CDR3 is TGTGCCAGCAGCAGCCGGCCCCGGACGGAGAACAATGAGCAGTTCTTC.

The V gene is TRBV10-3, the J gene TRBJ2-7; D gene unclear. The CDR3 is made up of 12 amino acids. V lost 7 bases, J lost 2 bases, and 9 bases lay in between. From germline, CDR1 is ENHRY and CDR2 SYGVKD. CDR3 sequence: CAIKAGPYEQYF. CDR3 sequence (DNA): TGTGCCATCAAGGCCGGGCCCTACGAGCAGTACTTC.

This clonotype was counted many times. J is TRBJ1-1 and V is TRBV29-1, with D tentatively TRBD1 (6 bases). This CDR3 has 11 residues. V was cut by 4 bases and J by 10 bases, with 13 bases left in between. Germline V gives CDR1 SQVTM, CDR2 ANQGSEA. The CDR3 loop is CSVGGGDVAFF. CDR3 coding DNA: TGCAGCGTTGGAGGGGGGGATGTAGCTTTCTTT.

The sample holds many counts of this clonotype. This sequence joins TRBV20-1 and TRBJ2-1; the match to TRBD2 covers 13 bases. CDR1 and CDR2 (germline): DFQATT, SNEGSKA (reference sequence). The junction had 2 bases not matched to a gene; V was cut back by 1 base and J by 2 bases. The CDR3 covers 16 residues. DNA of the CDR3: TGCAGTGCTAGAGCCGGACTAGCGGGAGCCTACAATGAGCAGTTCTTC. Its protein product is CSARAGLAGAYNEQFF.

This clonotype was counted ten times or more. The rearrangement joins TRBV7-3 to TRBJ2-1, with a weak D call TRBD2 (6 bases). CDR1 and CDR2 from the germline V gene are SGHTA and FQGTGA. Trimming stripped 5 bases from V and 11 bases from J, with 25 bases between. This CDR3 is 16 amino acids long. Here the CDR3 DNA reads TGTGCCAGCAGCCCCAATAGCGGTGGGGGTACAATGAAGCAGTTCTTC. Its protein is CASSPNSGGGTMKQFF.

Concerning this clonotype itself: One junction end does not reproduce the germline sequence, and a read error may be involved. This chain connects TRBV7-2 to TRBJ2-7; perhaps TRBD2 as D (6 bases). Looked up from germline, CDR1 is SGHTA and CDR2 is FQGNSA. The CDR3 runs 15 residues. The CDR3 protein is CASSGGSGASYEQCF. In DNA, the CDR3 is TGTGCCAGCAGCGGAGGTAGCGGTGCATCCTACGAGCAGTGCTTC.

There are many counts of this clonotype. V usage is TRBV7-2 and J usage is TRBJ1-2; 7 bases align to TRBD1. V lost 1 base and J lost 5; bases outside the gene matches: 4. Germline values: CDR1 SGHTA, CDR2 FQGNSA. The CDR3 consists of 14 residues. Here the CDR3 reads CASSLGQGGYGYTF. The CDR3, as DNA: TGTGCCAGCAGCTTAGGACAGGGAGGGTATGGCTACACCTTC. The full variable domain, rest sourced from reference TRBV7-2 and TRBJ1-2, is GAGVSQSPSNKVTEKGKDVELRCDPISGHTALYWYRQSLGQGLEFLIYFQGNSAPDKSGLPSDRFSAERTGGSVSTLTIQRTQQEDSAVYLCASSLGQGGYGYTFGSGTRLTVV.

The V call is TRBV29-1, the J call TRBJ2-1, with D hard to call. With 6 bases removed from V and 8 bases from J, the gap between germline ends came to 11 bases. The CDR3 spans 11 residues. CDR1 and CDR2 from the germline V gene are SQVTM and ANQGSEA. This chain's CDR3 is CSVAFGYEQFF. CDR3 bases: TGCAGCGTCGCCTTTGGATATGAGCAGTTCTTC.